This TCR beta chain was profiled in a study of cytotoxic CD8 clonotypes in ibrutinib-treated CLL. Study observations and caveats: Shared public clonotypes were rare, and on treatment they either got smaller or stayed the same.

Some clones are missing from TCRdb's copy, which holds only in-frame ones; the method was immunoSEQ multiplex PCR. The table has 330,000 or so clones, approximately 67% seen once. With regard to this clone: Its antigen is undetermined.

V dropped 5 bases and J dropped 8; count of bases not matched to a gene: 11. The length of the CDR3 is 13 residues. Per the germline V gene, CDR1 is SQVTM and CDR2 is ANQGSEA. Material: PBMCs, obtained after 36 months of ibrutinib treatment. The chain recombines TRBV29-1 with TRBJ1-2; TRBD1 matches 7 bases. The receptor comes from a human donor with chronic lymphocytic leukemia. CDR3 in amino acids: CSVMSQGKEGYTF. The CDR3 region has the DNA TGCAGCGTTATGTCACAGGGGAAAGAGGGCTACACCTTC.